The T cell receptor beta chain under discussion was sequenced for a study of technical replicates of blood from a few donors. Profiling relied on immunoSEQ multiplex PCR, and the TCRdb table lists in-frame clones only, not all of them. The sample comprises about 12,000 clones, approximately 93% of which are singletons, and over 7.5% rests with the top ten. The CDR3 has 15 residues. V lost 0 bases and J 3 bases, leaving 12 bases between the germline ends. Germline CDR1 is LGHNA and CDR2 is YNFKEQ. This sequence was found in a human donor in good health. The sample comprised PBMCs. This sequence joins TRBV4-2 and TRBJ2-7, with D tentatively TRBD2 (6 bases). The CDR3 DNA follows: TGTGCCAGCAGCCAAGAATCCGGGACTGGCTACGAGCAGTACTTC. This gives the protein CASSQESGTGYEQYF.